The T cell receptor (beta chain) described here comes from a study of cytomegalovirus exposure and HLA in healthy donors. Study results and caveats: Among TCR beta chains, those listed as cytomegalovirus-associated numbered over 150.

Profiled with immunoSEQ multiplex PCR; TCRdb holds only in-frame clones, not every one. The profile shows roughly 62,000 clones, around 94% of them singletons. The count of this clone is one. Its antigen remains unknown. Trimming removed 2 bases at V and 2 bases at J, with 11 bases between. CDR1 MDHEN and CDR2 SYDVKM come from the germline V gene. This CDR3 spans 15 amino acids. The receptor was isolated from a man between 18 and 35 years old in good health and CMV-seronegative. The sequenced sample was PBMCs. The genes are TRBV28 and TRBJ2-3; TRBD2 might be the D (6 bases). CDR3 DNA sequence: TGTGCCAGCAGTTTACCCTCGGGAGCCACAGATACGCAGTATTTT. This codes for CASSLPSGATDTQYF.